The clone carrying this T cell receptor (beta chain) was counted only a few times. These data originate in a study of blood T cell repertoires in COVID-19. Background on the study: The United States, Italy and Spain provided the acute and convalescent COVID-19 samples.

Profiling relied on immunoSEQ multiplex PCR, and the TCRdb table lists in-frame clones only, not all of them. Among roughly 370,000 clones listed, more than 75% were seen once. Participant age was roughly 18 to 95 years, and participants resided in fewer than 25 US areas. Allocation to cohorts depended on clinical history reported by the participants. Two negative PCRs, clearance, or symptom resolution characterized the recovered Cohort 3 donors. The CDR3 has 14 amino acids. The receptor's source is a woman in her fifties or sixties who had recovered from COVID-19. The rearrangement joins TRBV12-2 to TRBJ1-6. TRBV12-2 is designated a pseudogene. Sequenced sample: PBMCs or T cells enriched from blood (not recorded which). The CDR3 loop is CASLYTTVSGALHF. In DNA, the CDR3 is TGTGCAAGTCTCTATACCACTGTCAGCGGAGCCCTCCACTTT.